Below are 31 T cell receptor beta chains sequenced from a single sample in a study of tumor-infiltrating lymphocytes in localized non-small cell lung cancer. TCRdb keeps only in-frame clones here, not all; method: immunoSEQ multiplex PCR. The sample holds 16,000 or so clones, about three quarters seen once. The sample taken for sequencing was lung tumor tissue. These receptors all stem from a human donor with non-small cell lung cancer.

V gene TRBV30 combines with J gene TRBJ2-4; TRBD1 agrees at 7 bases. V lost 5 bases and J lost 1; bases outside the gene matches: 11. The CDR3 covers 16 residues. CDR1 is GTSNPN, CDR2 SVGIG, per germline (reference sequence). CDR3 in amino acids: CAWAQGTQGAKNIQYF. The CDR3 nucleotides read TGTGCCTGGGCCCAGGGTACACAGGGGGCCAAAAACATTCAGTACTTC.

The chain links TRBV28 to TRBJ2-7, with no clear D. Looked up from germline, CDR1 is MDHEN and CDR2 is SYDVKM. Trimming shortened V by 3 bases and J by 2 bases, and 5 bases separated the two germline ends. This CDR3 region has 12 residues. The chain's CDR3 is CASSLKAYEQYF. The CDR3 DNA sequence: TGTGCCAGCAGTTTGAAGGCCTACGAGCAGTACTTC.

This clone was recorded only once. The rearrangement joins TRBV21-1 to TRBJ1-6. TRBV21-1 counts as a pseudogene. The CDR3 loop spans 14 amino acids. CDR3 residues: CAKADRLDFSPLHF. The CDR3 DNA reads TGTGCCAAGGCAGACCGTTTGGATTTTTCACCCCTCCACTTT.

This clone showed up just a few times. The J gene is TRBJ1-1, the V gene TRBV7-9; TRBD1 might be the D (6 bases). This CDR3 comprises 14 residues. V was shortened by 6 bases and J by 1 base, with 12 bases between the two germline ends. The germline V gene has CDR1 SEHNR and CDR2 FQNEAQ (reference sequence). The CDR3 nucleotides read TGTGCCAGCAGATCTGGGGGCAGGAACACTGAAGCTTTCTTT. It is translated as CASRSGGRNTEAFF.

This clone has more than one count but fewer than ten. The chain has TRBV28 and TRBJ1-1; D gene uncertain. Germline V gene lookup returns CDR1 MDHEN and CDR2 SYDVKM. CDR3 length: 12 residues. The germline V and J ends were trimmed by 2 bases and 0 bases, with 1 base remaining between them. The CDR3 loop is CASSLLNTEAFF. The CDR3 nucleotides read TGTGCCAGCAGTTTACTGAACACTGAAGCTTTCTTT. The full variable domain, its missing parts supplied by reference TRBV28 and TRBJ1-1, is DVKVTQSSRYLVKRTGEKVFLECVQDMDHENMFWYRQDPGLGLRLIYFSYDVKMKEKGDIPEGYSVSREKKERFSLILESASTNQTSMYLCASSLLNTEAFFGQGTRLTVV.

The V gene is TRBV15, the J gene TRBJ2-7; TRBD2 matches at 12 bases. Germline CDR1 reads LNHNV; CDR2 reads YYDKDF (reference sequence). V lost 4 bases, J lost 7 bases, and 5 bases stayed unmatched. The CDR3 is 14 amino acids. CDR3 coding DNA: TGTGCCACCAGCACCCTAGCGGGGGGGCAGGAGCAGTACTTC. Translating gives CATSTLAGGQEQYF.

The rearrangement joins TRBV7-3 to TRBJ2-2; tentative D call: TRBD1 (5 bases). V was cut by 2 bases and J by 4 bases, with 8 bases left in between. The CDR3 sequence is 14 residues long. The germline gives CDR1 SGHTA, CDR2 FQGTGA. The CDR3 coding sequence is TGTGCCAGCAGCTTACAGGGCAGCACCGGGGAGCTGTTTTTT. Protein sequence: CASSLQGSTGELFF.

The rearrangement joins TRBV28 to TRBJ1-5; no reliable D call. This CDR3 is 12 amino acids long. CDR1 MDHEN and CDR2 SYDVKM come from the germline V gene. Trimming removed 4 bases at V and 7 bases at J, with 8 bases between. CDR3 in amino acids: CASSSGGQPQHF. DNA for the CDR3: TGTGCCAGCAGTTCAGGAGGGCAGCCCCAGCATTTT.

This clone was detected once. This chain connects TRBV7-8 to TRBJ1-5, with D maybe TRBD1 (5 bases). This CDR3 is 15 amino acids long. Trimming removed 7 bases from V and 1 base from J, with 14 bases in between. The germline V gene encodes CDR1 SGHVS and CDR2 FQNEAQ. The CDR3 DNA sequence: TGTGCCAGCACCCAATATTGGGGGAGCAATCAGCCCCAGCATTTT. Its protein product is CASTQYWGSNQPQHF.

V usage is TRBV30 and J usage is TRBJ2-2; D gene uncertain. The ends were cut back, 2 bases at V and 9 bases at J, with 7 bases in the middle. Per the germline V gene, CDR1 is GTSNPN and CDR2 is SVGIG (reference sequence). This CDR3 spans 11 amino acids. The CDR3 DNA sequence: TGTGCCTGGAGTTTTCAGTGGGAGCTGTTTTTT. It is translated as CAWSFQWELFF.

This clone was detected only once. The chain uses TRBV5-1 and TRBJ2-3, with 7 bases aligning to TRBD2. CDR1 SGHRS and CDR2 YFSETQ come from the germline V gene. V lost 4 bases to trimming and J lost 0 bases; unmatched junction nucleotides: 5. The CDR3 length is 15 residues. As DNA, the CDR3 is TGCGCCAGCAGCCAGCGGGACCCTAGCACAGATACGCAGTATTTT. Protein: CASSQRDPSTDTQYF.

In this sample, this clone turned up a few times. Relative to the germline gene, one junction end is altered; a read error may explain this. The chain links TRBV5-1 to TRBJ1-1, with 7 bases that match TRBD1. There are 11 residues in the CDR3. Germline V gives CDR1 SGHRS, CDR2 YFSETQ. The CDR3 here is CASSQDRKRLF. In nucleotides, the CDR3 is TGCGCCAGCAGCCAGGACAGGAAGCGGCTCTTT.

V gene TRBV6-6 combines with J gene TRBJ2-5, with 13 bases lining up with TRBD2. Per germline, CDR1 MNHNY and CDR2 SVGAGI (reference sequence). The CDR3 loop spans 15 amino acids. V dropped 6 bases and J dropped 2; count of bases not matched to a gene: 3. Here the CDR3 reads CASRGTSGVQETQYF. The CDR3 DNA reads as TGTGCCAGCAGGGGGACTAGCGGGGTGCAAGAGACCCAGTACTTC.

The chain recombines TRBV6-4 with TRBJ1-5, with D unclear. Trimming took off 3 bases at V and 7 bases at J, with 10 bases between the two ends. This CDR3 is built from 13 residues. The germline V gene encodes CDR1 MRHNA and CDR2 SNTAGT. The CDR3 sequence: CASSEEGGQPQHF. The CDR3 region has the DNA TGTGCCAGCAGTGAGGAGGGAGGACAGCCCCAGCATTTT.

This chain joins TRBV18 and TRBJ1-4; possible D gene TRBD1, 5 bases. CDR3 length: 16 residues. The V end lost 5 bases, the J end lost 8 bases, and 21 bases lay between the germline ends. Per germline, CDR1 KGHSH and CDR2 LQKENI. CDR3 in DNA: TGTGCCAGCTCAGCGTTCGAAGGGGCGCAAGCCGAAAAACTGTTTTTT. Amino acids: CASSAFEGAQAEKLFF. The variable domain in full, completed from reference TRBV18 and TRBJ1-4, reads NAGVMQNPRHLVRRRGQEARLRCSPMKGHSHVYWYRQLPEEGLKFMVYLQKENIIDESGMPKERFSAEFPKEGPSILRIQQVVRGDSAAYFCASSAFEGAQAEKLFFGSGTQLSVL.

A single count supports this clone. The V gene is TRBV6-5, the J gene TRBJ1-1; 8 bases are a match to TRBD1. CDR3 length: 14 residues. CDR1 and CDR2 from the germline V gene are MNHEY and SVGAGI. V lost 6 bases, J lost 0 bases, and 3 bases stayed unmatched. The CDR3 coding sequence is TGTGCCAGCAGCCTCAGGGGGCTGAACACTGAAGCTTTCTTT. Protein product: CASSLRGLNTEAFF.

The chain has TRBV11-3 and TRBJ1-2; perhaps TRBD1 as D (6 bases). Germline values: CDR1 SGHNT, CDR2 YENEEA. Deletions cut 6 bases from V and 0 bases from J, with 20 bases between. The CDR3 runs to 17 residues. In DNA, the CDR3 is TGTGCCAGCAGGTTACCTGGACAGCGACTAGCTAACTATGGCTACACCTTC. The encoded protein is CASRLPGQRLANYGYTF.

The chain recombines TRBV30 with TRBJ1-2, with D maybe TRBD1 (6 bases). Germline V gives CDR1 GTSNPN, CDR2 SVGIG (reference sequence). V was clipped by 2 bases and J by 2 bases, with 9 bases between them. This CDR3 has 13 amino acids. DNA for the CDR3: TGTGCCTGGAGTCCAGACAGGAACTATGGCTACACCTTC. It specifies CAWSPDRNYGYTF.

V is TRBV7-9 and J is TRBJ2-5, with 10 bases matching TRBD2. The end of the DNA aligns better with TRBJ2-7, so the J call may be wrong. Per the germline V gene, CDR1 is SEHNR and CDR2 is FQNEAQ (reference sequence). The CDR3 length is 14 residues. The CDR3 sequence is CASSRTSGSYEQYF. Written as DNA, the CDR3 is TGTGCCAGCAGCCGGACTAGCGGATCCTACGAGCAGTACTTC.

The chain recombines TRBV27 with TRBJ2-7; 7 positions agree with TRBD1. Trimming cost V 6 bases and J 2 bases; bases outside gene matches: 7. Germline V gene lookup returns CDR1 MNHEY and CDR2 SMNVEV (reference sequence). The CDR3 runs to 14 residues. The DNA of the CDR3 is TGTGCCAGCAGGGCGGACAGGAAGACCTACGAGCAGTACTTC. Encoded protein: CASRADRKTYEQYF.

J is TRBJ1-5 and V is TRBV4-1; no firm D call. The CDR3 length is 13 residues. Germline loops: CDR1 MGHRA, CDR2 YSYEKL. Trimming removed 0 bases from V and 5 bases from J, with 5 bases in between. CDR3 in DNA: TGCGCCAGCAGCCAAGAACGGGATCAGCCCCAGCATTTT. Its protein is CASSQERDQPQHF.

The chain uses TRBV5-6 and TRBJ2-3; 9 bases match TRBD1. The CDR3 extends over 15 amino acids. The junction had 6 bases not matched to a gene; V was cut back by 2 bases and J by 5 bases. In germline, CDR1 is SGHDT, CDR2 YYEEEE. CDR3 residues: CASSFKGQGKDTQYF. Here the CDR3 DNA reads TGTGCCAGCAGCTTTAAGGGACAGGGTAAAGATACGCAGTATTTT.

This chain connects TRBV5-1 to TRBJ1-6; D gene uncertain. Looked up from germline, CDR1 is SGHRS and CDR2 is YFSETQ. The germline V and J ends were trimmed by 1 base and 5 bases, with 19 bases remaining between them. The CDR3 is made up of 18 amino acids. The CDR3 loop is CASSLRGAGSMDNSPLHF. The CDR3 DNA reads as TGCGCCAGCAGCTTGCGAGGCGCAGGCTCAATGGATAATTCACCCCTCCACTTT.

By sample share, this clone is medium-sized (0.01 to 0.1%). The chain is built from TRBV2 and TRBJ2-2; unclear D gene. The length of the CDR3 is 14 residues. Deletions cut 7 bases from V and 2 bases from J, with 11 bases between. The V gene's germline CDR1 is SNHLY and CDR2 FYNNEI. For the CDR3, the DNA is TGTGCCAGCATGGGCAGAACTAACACCGGGGAGCTGTTTTTT. Protein sequence: CASMGRTNTGELFF.

The chain combines TRBV5-1 with TRBJ2-3; D gene uncertain. Per germline, CDR1 SGHRS and CDR2 YFSETQ. The V end lost 1 base, the J end lost 2 bases, and 5 bases lay between the germline ends. This CDR3 contains 13 residues. CDR3 residues: CASSLLDTDTQYF. For the CDR3, the DNA is TGCGCCAGCAGCTTGCTAGACACAGATACGCAGTATTTT.

The chain employs TRBV7-9 and TRBJ2-2; D perhaps matches TRBD2 (6 bases). The germline CDR1 and CDR2 sequences are SEHNR and FQNEAQ (reference sequence). CDR3 size: 16 residues. Trimming removed 4 bases at V and 1 base at J, with 13 bases between. The CDR3 sequence is CASSSPGAQNTGELFF. The CDR3 region has the DNA TGTGCCAGCAGCTCCCCGGGAGCCCAGAACACCGGGGAGCTGTTTTTT.

In regard to this clone: The DNA is omitted, as the CDR3 cannot be located on it reliably, and the CDR3 follows TCRdb's listing. The chain combines TRBV7-9 with TRBJ2-7; no check of the table's D call, TRBD2, against the DNA was made. Per the germline V gene, CDR1 is SEHNR and CDR2 is FQNEAQ (reference sequence). Counting both end residues, the CDR3 totals 14 amino acids. This CDR3 reads CASSLAGVAGGTNF.

The chain combines TRBV28 with TRBJ2-2; no reliable D call. Germline CDR1 reads MDHEN; CDR2 reads SYDVKM. The V end was cut by 2 bases, the J end by 1 base, with 5 bases between. This CDR3 is 14 amino acids long. This chain's CDR3 is CASSLVQNTGELFF. For the CDR3, the DNA is TGTGCCAGCAGTTTAGTCCAGAACACCGGGGAGCTGTTTTTT. Complete variable domain (other parts from reference TRBV28 and TRBJ2-2): DVKVTQSSRYLVKRTGEKVFLECVQDMDHENMFWYRQDPGLGLRLIYFSYDVKMKEKGDIPEGYSVSREKKERFSLILESASTNQTSMYLCASSLVQNTGELFFGEGSRLTVL.

V and J are TRBV4-1 and TRBJ1-6, with TRBD1 as a possible D gene (5 bases). The germline V gene encodes CDR1 MGHRA and CDR2 YSYEKL. This CDR3 region has 15 residues. V was pared by 0 bases and J by 9 bases, with 12 bases between. The CDR3 loop is CASSQDRLGGSPLHF. The DNA of the CDR3 is TGCGCCAGCAGCCAAGACAGGCTCGGGGGTTCACCCCTCCACTTT.

The chain is built from TRBV5-1 and TRBJ2-3, with D perhaps matching TRBD1 or TRBD2 (6 bases each). The CDR3 spans 16 residues. V lost 1 base to trimming and J lost 3 bases, with 15 bases between them. Germline values: CDR1 SGHRS, CDR2 YFSETQ. The CDR3 nucleotides are TGCGCCAGCAGCTTGAGTAGCGGAGGGGGGACAGATACGCAGTATTTT. Encoded protein: CASSLSSGGGTDTQYF.

The chain combines TRBV7-8 with TRBJ2-7, with TRBD1 as a possible D gene (5 bases). The V gene lost 2 bases and the J gene lost 5 bases, with 16 bases spanning the gap. This CDR3 spans 15 amino acids. Germline CDR1 reads SGHVS; CDR2 reads FQNEAQ. CDR3 protein: CASSLRTGRGDEQYF. The DNA for the CDR3 is TGTGCCAGCAGCTTAAGAACGGGTAGGGGTGACGAGCAGTACTTC.